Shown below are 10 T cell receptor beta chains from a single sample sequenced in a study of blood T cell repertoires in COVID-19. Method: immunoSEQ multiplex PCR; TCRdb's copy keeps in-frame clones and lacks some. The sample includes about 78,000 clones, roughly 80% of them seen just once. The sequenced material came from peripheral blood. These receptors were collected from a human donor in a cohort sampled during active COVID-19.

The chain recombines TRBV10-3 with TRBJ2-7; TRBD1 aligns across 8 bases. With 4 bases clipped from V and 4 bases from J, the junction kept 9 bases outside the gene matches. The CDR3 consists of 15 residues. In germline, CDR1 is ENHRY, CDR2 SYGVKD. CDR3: CAISGGQDLVYEQYF. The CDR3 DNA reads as TGTGCCATCAGTGGGGGACAGGACCTAGTTTACGAGCAGTACTTC.

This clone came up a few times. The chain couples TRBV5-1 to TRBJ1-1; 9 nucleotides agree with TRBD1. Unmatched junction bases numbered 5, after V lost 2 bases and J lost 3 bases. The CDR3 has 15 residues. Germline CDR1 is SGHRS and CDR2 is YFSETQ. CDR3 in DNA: TGCGCCAGCAGCTTACAGGGGGCGCTGGACACTGAAGCTTTCTTT. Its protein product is CASSLQGALDTEAFF.

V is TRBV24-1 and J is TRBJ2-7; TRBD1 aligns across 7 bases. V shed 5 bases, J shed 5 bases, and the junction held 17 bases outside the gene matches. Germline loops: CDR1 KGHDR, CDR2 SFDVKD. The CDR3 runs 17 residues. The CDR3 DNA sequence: TGTGCCACCAGTGCCGTACTGACAGGGCCTGTGGGAAACGAGCAGTACTTC. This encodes CATSAVLTGPVGNEQYF.

In nucleotides, the CDR3 is TGCGCCAGCAGAGCCGCCGGGGTCCCTGGAAACACCATATATTTT. It encodes CASRAAGVPGNTIYF. The genes are TRBV5-1 and TRBJ1-3; D gene ambiguous. Germline V gene lookup returns CDR1 SGHRS and CDR2 YFSETQ. V dropped 5 bases and J dropped 2 bases, with 14 bases sitting between them. CDR3 length equals 15 residues.

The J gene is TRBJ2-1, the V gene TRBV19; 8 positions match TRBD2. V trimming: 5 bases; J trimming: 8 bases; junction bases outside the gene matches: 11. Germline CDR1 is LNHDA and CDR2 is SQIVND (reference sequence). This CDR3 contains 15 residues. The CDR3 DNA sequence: TGTGCCAGTAGTCCCCTACGGGGGGGCCTTTATGAGCAGTTCTTC. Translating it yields CASSPLRGGLYEQFF.

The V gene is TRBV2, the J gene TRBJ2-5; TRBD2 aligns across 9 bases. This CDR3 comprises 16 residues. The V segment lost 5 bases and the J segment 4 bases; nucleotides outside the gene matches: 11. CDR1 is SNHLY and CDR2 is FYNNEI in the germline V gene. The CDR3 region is CASSPLDAGGPETQYF. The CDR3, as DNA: TGTGCCAGCAGTCCCCTCGACGCGGGGGGGCCAGAGACCCAGTACTTC. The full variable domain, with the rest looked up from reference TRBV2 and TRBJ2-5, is EPEVTQTPSHQVTQMGQEVILRCVPISNHLYFYWYRQILGQKVEFLVSFYNNEISEKSEIFDDQFSVERPDGSNFTLKIRSTKLEDSAMYFCASSPLDAGGPETQYFGPGTRLLVL.

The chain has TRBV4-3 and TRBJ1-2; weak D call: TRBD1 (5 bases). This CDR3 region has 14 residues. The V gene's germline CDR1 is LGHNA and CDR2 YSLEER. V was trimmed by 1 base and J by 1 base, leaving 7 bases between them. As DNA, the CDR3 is TGCGCCAGCAGCCAAGTGGGGCATAACTATGGCTACACCTTC. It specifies CASSQVGHNYGYTF.

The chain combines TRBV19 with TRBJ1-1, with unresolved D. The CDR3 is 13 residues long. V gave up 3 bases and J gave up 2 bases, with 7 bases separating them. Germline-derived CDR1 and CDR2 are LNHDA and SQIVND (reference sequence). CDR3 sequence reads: CASSILDNTEAFF. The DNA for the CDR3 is TGTGCCAGTAGTATTCTAGACAACACTGAAGCTTTCTTT.

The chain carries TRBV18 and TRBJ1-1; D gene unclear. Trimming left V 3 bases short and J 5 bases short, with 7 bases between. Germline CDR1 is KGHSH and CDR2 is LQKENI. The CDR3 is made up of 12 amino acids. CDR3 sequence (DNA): TGTGCCAGCTCACCTGTACGGACTGAAGCTTTCTTT. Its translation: CASSPVRTEAFF. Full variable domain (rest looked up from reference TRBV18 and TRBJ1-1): NAGVMQNPRHLVRRRGQEARLRCSPMKGHSHVYWYRQLPEEGLKFMVYLQKENIIDESGMPKERFSAEFPKEGPSILRIQQVVRGDSAAYFCASSPVRTEAFFGQGTRLTVV.

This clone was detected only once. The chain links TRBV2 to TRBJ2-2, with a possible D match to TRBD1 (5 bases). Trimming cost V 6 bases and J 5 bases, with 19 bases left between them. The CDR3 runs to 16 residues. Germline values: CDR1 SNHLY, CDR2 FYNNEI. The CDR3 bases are TGTGCCAGCAGCCCCGGTGGGGCAGTTGGTACCGGGGAGCTGTTTTTT. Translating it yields CASSPGGAVGTGELFF.